This T cell receptor beta chain appears in the sequencing data of a study of cytomegalovirus exposure and HLA in healthy donors. The study, taken as a whole, reports: A later examination showed that TCR association rates differed by HLA locus, with DRB1 most and HLA-C fewest. Among immune exposure information, only CMV serostatus was available. One cluster of highly shared sequence variants probably arose as a sequencing artifact. Relative to equally common others, HLA-associated TCR beta chains showed greater clonal expansion in a later analysis.

The V and J ends lost 3 bases and 5 bases, in that order; junction bases with no gene match: 6. CDR3 length: 15 residues. Germline assignment: CDR1 SGDLS and CDR2 YYNGEE. In the case of this clone: What it binds is unknown.

Both 60 Vbeta primers and 13 Jbeta primers went into the PCR. Clones were sequenced by immunoSEQ multiplex PCR, and TCRdb holds only the in-frame ones, with some missing. The table lists some 130,000 clones, around 74% of them singletons. This chain links TRBV9 with TRBJ2-3; 10 bases fit TRBD1. This sequence was found in a male donor in good health and CMV-seronegative. Input material: PBMCs. The DNA for the CDR3 is TGTGCCAGCAGCGCCCGGGACAGGGGCATAGATACGCAGTATTTT. Translated: CASSARDRGIDTQYF.